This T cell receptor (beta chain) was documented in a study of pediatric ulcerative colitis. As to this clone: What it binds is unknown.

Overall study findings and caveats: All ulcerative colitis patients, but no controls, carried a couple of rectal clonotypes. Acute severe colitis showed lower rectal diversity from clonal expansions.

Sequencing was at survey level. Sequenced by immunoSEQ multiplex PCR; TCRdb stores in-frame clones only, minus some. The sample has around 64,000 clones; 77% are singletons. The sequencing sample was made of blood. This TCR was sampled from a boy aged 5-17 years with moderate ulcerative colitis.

The CDR3 region has the DNA TGCGCCAGCAGTCGGACAGCTAACTATGGCTACACCTTC. Its protein product is CASSRTANYGYTF. This chain links TRBV10-2 with TRBJ1-2, with D perhaps matching TRBD1 (6 bases). V lost 5 bases and J 0 bases, leaving 7 bases between the germline ends. The CDR3 runs to 13 residues. Germline V gives CDR1 WSHSY, CDR2 SAAADI.